Presented here are 12 T cell receptor beta chains from one specimen sequenced in a study of T cell responses to AZD1222 COVID-19 vaccine. Clones were read by immunoSEQ multiplex PCR, and TCRdb kept only the in-frame ones, dropping some. Of about 100,000 clones listed, approximately 89% are singletons. The material was peripheral blood, obtained on day 0 of MenACWY control vaccination. The source of these receptors is an adult in good health.

The chain carries TRBV10-3 and TRBJ2-7, with 10 bases that match TRBD1. J gave up 3 bases and V 5 bases, and 4 bases lay outside the gene matches. The CDR3 totals 14 residues. Germline V gives CDR1 ENHRY, CDR2 SYGVKD. CDR3 in amino acids: CAISPGTGDYEQYF. The DNA of the CDR3 is TGTGCCATCAGTCCTGGGACAGGGGACTACGAGCAGTACTTC.

This chain joins TRBV5-6 and TRBJ1-3; D is ambiguous. Germline assignment: CDR1 SGHDT and CDR2 YYEEEE. Trimming cost V 8 bases and J 3 bases, with 6 bases left between them. CDR3 length: 11 residues. The chain's CDR3 is CASGIGNTIYF. DNA for the CDR3: TGTGCCAGTGGCATTGGAAACACCATATATTTT.

The chain couples TRBV5-1 to TRBJ1-6, with D perhaps TRBD1 (5 bases). The V end was cut by 4 bases, the J end by 0 bases, with 17 bases between. The CDR3 spans 18 residues. The germline V gene has CDR1 SGHRS and CDR2 YFSETQ. DNA of the CDR3: TGCGCCAGCAGCCCAGGGAGGTTCGGGAGCTCCTATAATTCACCCCTCCACTTT. Amino acids: CASSPGRFGSSYNSPLHF.

V usage is TRBV10-3 and J usage is TRBJ2-5; D is perhaps TRBD1 or TRBD2 (5 bases each). V gave up 5 bases and J gave up 1 base, with 8 bases separating them. Germline V gene lookup returns CDR1 ENHRY and CDR2 SYGVKD. This CDR3 has 13 residues. CDR3 loop: CAISRDGQETQYF. In nucleotides, the CDR3 is TGTGCCATCAGTCGGGACGGCCAAGAGACCCAGTACTTC.

The chain links TRBV10-1 to TRBJ2-1; maybe TRBD1 (5 bases). The CDR3 consists of 18 residues. With 2 bases removed from V and 1 base from J, the gap between germline ends came to 18 bases. Germline CDR1 WNHNN, CDR2 SYGVQD (reference sequence). The CDR3 nucleotides are TGCGCCAGCAGTGAGGGGCTAGGGGCCGTAGGGTCCTACAATGAGCAGTTCTTC. Protein: CASSEGLGAVGSYNEQFF.

This chain uses TRBV9 with TRBJ2-7; D is ambiguous. Germline V lookup: CDR1 SGDLS, CDR2 YYNGEE. The V end was cut by 3 bases, the J end by 2 bases, with 9 bases between. CDR3 length: 13 amino acids. The CDR3 loop reads CASSEDVAYEQYF. The DNA of the CDR3 is TGTGCCAGCAGCGAGGACGTCGCCTACGAGCAGTACTTC.

The chain carries TRBV5-4 and TRBJ2-5; 8 nucleotides line up with TRBD1. This CDR3 contains 14 residues. Germline V gene lookup returns CDR1 SGHNT and CDR2 YYREEE (reference sequence). Losses at the gene ends were 4 bases for V and 6 bases for J; bases not matched to a gene: 8. The CDR3 DNA reads as TGTGCCAGCAGCATTGACAGGGGCGGAAAGACCCAGTACTTC. It specifies CASSIDRGGKTQYF.

This clone was recorded a few times. CDR3: CASSQERSTDTQYF. CDR3 nucleotide sequence: TGTGCCAGCAGCCAGGAGAGGAGCACAGATACGCAGTATTTT. The V and J genes are TRBV5-5 and TRBJ2-3; D gene unclear. The germline CDR1 and CDR2 sequences are SGHKS and YYEKEE (reference sequence). Trimming stripped 4 bases from V and 0 bases from J, with 9 bases between. This CDR3 is 14 amino acids long.

In its sample, this clone was seen once. The chain couples TRBV24-1 to TRBJ1-2, with 7 bases fitting TRBD1. The CDR3 has 15 residues. The ends lost 4 bases at V and 5 bases at J; junction bases unmatched: 9. Germline values: CDR1 KGHDR, CDR2 SFDVKD. This CDR3 reads CATSDPTGAVYGYTF. The CDR3 nucleotides read TGTGCCACCAGTGACCCAACAGGGGCTGTTTATGGCTACACCTTC.

The rearrangement links TRBV5-4 to TRBJ1-2; D gene uncertain. Germline CDR1 and CDR2: SGHNT and YYREEE (reference sequence). The V gene lost 4 bases and the J gene lost 4 bases, with 11 bases spanning the gap. The CDR3 loop spans 13 amino acids. CDR3 region: CASSPYEGYGYTF. The DNA for the CDR3 is TGTGCCAGCAGCCCATACGAGGGCTATGGCTACACCTTC. The full variable domain, its missing parts supplied by reference TRBV5-4 and TRBJ1-2, is ETGVTQSPTHLIKTRGQQVTLRCSSQSGHNTVSWYQQALGQGPQFIFQYYREEENGRGNFPPRFSGLQFPNYSSELNVNALELDDSALYLCASSPYEGYGYTFGSGTRLTVV.

This clone was seen a single time. The chain couples TRBV6-5 to TRBJ1-5; TRBD1 might be the D (6 bases). V lost 0 bases to trimming and J lost 7 bases, with 13 bases between them. Germline values: CDR1 MNHEY, CDR2 SVGAGI. There are 15 residues in the CDR3. DNA for the CDR3: TGTGCCAGCAGTTACTCAGGGGGGTTTGACCAGCCCCAGCATTTT. Its translation is CASSYSGGFDQPQHF.

The V and J genes are TRBV19 and TRBJ1-1, with a tentative D call TRBD1 (5 bases). V lost 5 bases and J 4 bases, leaving 11 bases between the germline ends. This CDR3 spans 13 amino acids. Germline V gives CDR1 LNHDA, CDR2 SQIVND (reference sequence). The CDR3 DNA is TGTGCCAGTAGTCCCAGGGCGGCCACTGAAGCTTTCTTT. Translating gives CASSPRAATEAFF.